Detailed here is one TCR beta chain. Its cognate antigen is unknown. This entry is derived from a study of T cell responses to AZD1222 COVID-19 vaccine. Study at large: Second-dose schedules of about 4 or about 12 weeks were combined.

There are 17 residues in the CDR3. V shed 4 bases and J 3 bases; nucleotides not matched to a gene: 5. Germline-derived CDR1 and CDR2 are SGDLS and YYNGEE. Broader study findings: Just 5 or 6 AZD1222 recipients tested seropositive at baseline.

Repertoires were generated with immunoSEQ multiplex PCR, while TCRdb's copy carries only in-frame clones and drops some. The sample carries some 120,000 clones, 75% to 95% recorded once. The sequence was obtained from an adult in good health. V and J are TRBV9 and TRBJ2-6; 12 nucleotides match TRBD1. Here the sequenced sample was peripheral blood, taken on day 0 of AZD1222 vaccination. The CDR3 DNA follows: TGTGCCAGCAGCCCGCGGGACAGGGGGCTTGGGGCCAACGTCCTGACTTTC. Translating it yields CASSPRDRGLGANVLTF.